This TCR beta chain was sequenced for a study of T cell repertoires in cytomegalovirus infection. This clonotype was counted between two and nine times. Its antigen remains unknown. Germline V gene lookup returns CDR1 SGHVS and CDR2 FQNEAQ. The CDR3 totals 14 residues. V shed 4 bases, J shed 8 bases, and the junction held 5 bases outside the gene matches. Each CDR3 protein gets one entry after TCRdb re-called the reads with MiXCR. The sample contains 680,000 or so distinct CDR3 sequences, around a third of which appear only once. The chain couples TRBV7-8 to TRBJ1-3; TRBD1 aligns across 10 bases. The source of this sequence is a human donor in good health (CMV status not recorded). Some clones in this sample may be carry-over from other donors' samples. The sample consisted of cultured PBMCs, taken from culture after CMV antigen stimulation. CDR3 residues: CASSSWTGGDTIYF. DNA for the CDR3: TGTGCCAGCAGCTCGTGGACAGGGGGGGACACCATATATTTT.